This T cell receptor (beta chain) stems from a study of blood T cell repertoires in COVID-19. About the research overall: From T cells, B-cell-depleted T cells, or PBMCs came the material, which was cDNA or gDNA.

In this sample, this clone turned up once. In germline, CDR1 is LGHNA, CDR2 YNFKEQ. The CDR3 covers 18 residues. V lost 4 bases, J lost 2 bases, and 15 bases stayed unmatched. In the authors' workflow: Cell counts per sample came from amplifying reference gene primers. TCRdb's copy holds only in-frame clones and misses some; the assay was immunoSEQ multiplex PCR. Clone size and the V and J calls come from that table; the DNA yielded D and trimming. The table records 200,000 or so clones, roughly 87% of them present only once. Input material: peripheral blood. The rearrangement uses TRBV4-2 and TRBJ1-2, with 8 bases matching TRBD1. This receptor was identified in a man aged 35-49 years with active or convalescent COVID-19. The CDR3 region has the DNA TGTGCCAGCAGCCCGGGACAGGACCGACTCGCTTACAACTATGGCTACACCTTC. Its translation is CASSPGQDRLAYNYGYTF.